A selection of T cell receptor beta chains follows, all from one sample in a study of CD8 T cell repertoires and HIV-1 epitope variants. Their specific antigens are unknown. The assay was immunoSEQ multiplex PCR, and TCRdb's table has in-frame clones only and misses some. The table has a few thousand clones, roughly two thirds seen once; the top ten hold 44%. The specimen sequenced was cultured CD8+ T cells derived from PBMCs. The receptors here all came from a male donor with HIV. Both conserved end residues are part of each CDR3. Each record gives: clone size, V gene, J gene, D gene, CDR3 DNA, CDR3 protein. A D gene is named only where the DNA matches it firmly. Clone size appears in some rows only: once, few, many, or a class for an expanded clone.

>-|TRBV2|TRBJ2-3|-
TGTGCCAGACAGGGTGAGGATACGCAGTATTTT
CARQGEDTQYF
>-|TRBV27|TRBJ2-3|TRBD1
TGTGCCAGCATGACAGGGACAGATACGCAGTATTTT
CASMTGTDTQYF
>large|TRBV6-5|TRBJ1-5|-
TGTGCCAGCAGTGGGGGGCAGGGGATACATCAGCCCCAGCATTTT
CASSGGQGIHQPQHF
>few|TRBV28|TRBJ1-5|TRBD1
TGTGCCAGCAGTTTAGGACAGGGCAATCAGCCCCAGCATTTT
CASSLGQGNQPQHF
>-|TRBV5-1|TRBJ2-1|TRBD2
TGCGCCAGCGTACCTTATAGCGGGGGGGCATATGAGCAGTTCTTC
CASVPYSGGAYEQFF
>few|TRBV18|TRBJ1-1|-
TGTGCCAGCTCACCACCTGGACTGGCGGACACTGAAGCTTTCTTT
CASSPPGLADTEAFF
>once|TRBV19|TRBJ2-3|-
TGTGCCAGTAGTATAGTACCGGCAGATACGCAGTATTTT
CASSIVPADTQYF
>-|TRBV7-6|TRBJ2-7|-
TGTGCCAGCAGCTTAGGGGCTGCTACCTACGAGCAGTACTTC
CASSLGAATYEQYF
>-|TRBV4-1|TRBJ2-3|-
TGCGCCAGCAGCCCCCTCCTAGCAGATACGCAGTATTTT
CASSPLLADTQYF
>-|TRBV6-1|TRBJ1-6|-
TGTGCCAGCAATAGTTCACCCCTCCACTTT
CASNSSPLHF
>-|TRBV11-2|TRBJ2-3|-
TGTGCCAGCAGCTTAAGAACGCCACAATGGGATACGCAGTATTTT
CASSLRTPQWDTQYF
>-|TRBV27|TRBJ1-1|TRBD1
TGTGCCAGCAGTTTATCGACGACAGGGATGGCTGAAGCTTTCTTT
CASSLSTTGMAEAFF
>few|TRBV19|TRBJ2-7|TRBD2
TGTGCCAGTAGTATCGACTTAACTAGCGGGGTATACGAGCAGTACTTC
CASSIDLTSGVYEQYF
>-|TRBV28|TRBJ2-3|-
TGTGCCAGCAGTTTACTCACAGATACGCAGTATTTT
CASSLLTDTQYF
>-|TRBV30|TRBJ2-2|-
TGTGCCTGGAGTGTATTGGGGGACACCGGGGAGCTGTTTTTT
CAWSVLGDTGELFF
>few|TRBV27|TRBJ2-6|-
TGTGCCAGCAGTTCGATGACGGAGCAAGTTCTTTCTGGGGCCAACGTCCTGACTTTC
CASSSMTEQVLSGANVLTF
>-|TRBV6-5|TRBJ2-7|-
TGTGCCAGCACCAAGGTGGGGGAGCCCTACGAGCAGTACTTC
CASTKVGEPYEQYF
>-|TRBV28|TRBJ2-1|-
TGTGCCTACCGGGACGATGGATACAATGAGCAGTTCTTC
CAYRDDGYNEQFF
>few|TRBV14|TRBJ1-3|-
TGTGCCAGCAGGGACGCGGGGAGTGGAAACACCATATATTTT
CASRDAGSGNTIYF
>few|TRBV12-5|TRBJ1-1|-
TGTGCTAGTGGTTCGGACAGAAAGAACACTGAAGCTTTCTTT
CASGSDRKNTEAFF
>-|TRBV5-5|TRBJ2-2|-
TGTGCCAGCAGCTTCCAAACCGGGGAGCTGTTTTTT
CASSFQTGELFF
>-|TRBV28|TRBJ1-1|-
TGTGCCAGCAGTTACACAGGGAACACTGAAGCTTTCTTT
CASSYTGNTEAFF
>-|TRBV11-2|TRBJ2-7|-
TGTGCCAGCAGCTTAGGAGTAGGGGACGAGCAGTACTTC
CASSLGVGDEQYF
>few|TRBV21-1|TRBJ2-3|-
TGTGCCAGCAGTTCTAGCGGATCGGGCACAGATACGCAGTATTTT
CASSSSGSGTDTQYF
>-|TRBV29-1|TRBJ2-5|-
TGCAGCGTTGAACCCCTAGAGGGAGAGACCCAGTACTTC
CSVEPLEGETQYF
>few|TRBV2|TRBJ1-2|TRBD1
TGTGCCAGCAGGGGGACAGGGCGTGGGGATGGCTACACCTTC
CASRGTGRGDGYTF
>-|TRBV7-8|TRBJ2-3|-
TGTGCCAGCAGCGCGAGTGTCTCGGGCACAGATACGCAGTATTTT
CASSASVSGTDTQYF
>-|TRBV7-3|TRBJ1-1|-
TGTGCCAGCAGGGACTCAGGGAACACTGAAGCTTTCTTT
CASRDSGNTEAFF
>-|TRBV28|TRBJ1-4|TRBD1
TGTGCCAGCAGTCCGACAGGGCTTTTTAATGAAAAACTGTTTTTT
CASSPTGLFNEKLFF
>-|TRBV30|TRBJ2-3|-
TGTGCCTGGAGTGGTGAGGTTGTTGGCGATACGCAGTATTTT
CAWSGEVVGDTQYF
>-|TRBV19|TRBJ2-7|TRBD1
TGTGCCAGTAGTATCCAGACAGGGATGTCCTACGAGCAGTACTTC
CASSIQTGMSYEQYF
>-|TRBV7-9|TRBJ2-3|-
TGTGCCAGCAGCAATCCAGATACGCAGTATTTT
CASSNPDTQYF
>-|TRBV4-1|TRBJ1-1|TRBD1
TGCGCCAGCAGCCCGTCTGGCGGGACAGGGGGAACTGAAGCTTTCTTT
CASSPSGGTGGTEAFF
>-|TRBV4-2|TRBJ2-2|TRBD2
TGTGCCAGCAGCCCCCCGGCTAGCGGGAGGGCCCGGGAGCTGTTTTTT
CASSPPASGRARELFF
>-|TRBV7-2|TRBJ2-3|TRBD2
TGTGCCAGCACTTCCGGGACTAGCTGGGCAGATACGCAGTATTTT
CASTSGTSWADTQYF
>-|TRBV7-3|TRBJ2-3|-
TGTGCCAGCTCCACAGGTTCGTCGGCGGGTCATACGCAGTATTTT
CASSTGSSAGHTQYF
>-|TRBV6-5|TRBJ2-7|-
TGTGCCAGCAGTTACGCGCCTTTGGCCTACGAGCAGTACTTC
CASSYAPLAYEQYF
>-|TRBV6-4|TRBJ2-3|TRBD2
TGTGCCAGCAGTGACTCGCGGGGGGGCACAGATACGCAGTATTTT
CASSDSRGGTDTQYF
>medium-sized|TRBV6-1|TRBJ1-5|-
TGTGCCAGCAGCGTAGACACCGACAACTATCAGCCCCAGCATTTT
CASSVDTDNYQPQHF
>-|TRBV7-8|TRBJ2-7|-
TGTGCCAGCAGCCCCACCAGGCTCTACGAGCAGTACTTC
CASSPTRLYEQYF
>-|TRBV4-3|TRBJ1-4|TRBD1
TGCGCCAGCAGCCAAGAAGAAGGGACAGGGAATGAAAAACTGTTTTTT
CASSQEEGTGNEKLFF
>-|TRBV6-5|TRBJ2-7|-
TGTGCCAGCAGTTACTCGCCCGGATCCTACGAGCAGTACTTC
CASSYSPGSYEQYF
>-|TRBV5-6|TRBJ2-1|-
TGTGCCAGCAGCTTGGGAGGAGGTAGCGGACCGTACAATGAGCAGTTCTTC
CASSLGGGSGPYNEQFF
>-|TRBV19|TRBJ1-2|-
TGTGCCAGTAGAAAGGAGGGGGACTATGGCTACACCTTC
CASRKEGDYGYTF
>-|TRBV4-3|TRBJ2-7|-
TGCGCCAGCAGCCCTGAGTTGGATTACTACGAGCAGTACTTC
CASSPELDYYEQYF
>-|TRBV7-3|TRBJ1-1|-
TGTGCCAGCAGCTCCCCAGGGGCTGAAGCTTTCTTT
CASSSPGAEAFF
>-|TRBV29-1|TRBJ1-1|-
TGCAGCGTCCCGTGGGGGTCAGAAACTGAAGCTTTCTTT
CSVPWGSETEAFF
>-|TRBV6-5|TRBJ1-1|-
TGTGCCAGCAGTTACGGTGGGGGAGGGACTGAAGCTTTCTTT
CASSYGGGGTEAFF
>once|TRBV4-3|TRBJ1-1|-
TGCGCCAGCAGCCAAGATACTAGGACGGTGAACACTGAAGCTTTCTTT
CASSQDTRTVNTEAFF
>-|TRBV14|TRBJ2-7|-
TGTGCCAGCAGCCCGGACGAGACCTACGAGCAGTACTTC
CASSPDETYEQYF
>-|TRBV6-1|TRBJ2-7|TRBD2
TGTGCCAGCAGGGATGGGACTAGCGCCTACGAGCAGTACTTC
CASRDGTSAYEQYF
>-|TRBV28|TRBJ2-3|-
TGTGCCAGCAGTTTCCTGTCGACGGGGGGCTCGGATACGCAGTATTTT
CASSFLSTGGSDTQYF
>few|TRBV15|TRBJ1-2|TRBD1
TGTGCCACCAGGCCAGGGGGGGCTGTTGGCTACACCTTC
CATRPGGAVGYTF
>-|TRBV5-1|TRBJ1-2|-
TGCGCCAGCAGCCAGGAAGGTGGGGGGGAGGGACGTCGTTCCGGCTACACCTTC
CASSQEGGGEGRRSGYTF
>-|TRBV7-3|TRBJ2-7|-
TGTGCCAGCAGCTTGGTGTCGAGCGGCGAGCAGTACTTC
CASSLVSSGEQYF